The subject of this entry is one T cell receptor beta chain. The antigen is not known. Germline is not matched at one junction end, which may reflect a read error. CDR1 SQVTM and CDR2 ANQGSEA come from the germline V gene. The CDR3 consists of 13 residues. These data come from a study of shared clonotypes between healthy human individuals. Genomic DNA belonging to each subset was distributed in equal measure over several immunoSEQ plates. Produced via immunoSEQ multiplex PCR; TCRdb's table is partial and in-frame only. The sample includes under 2,500,000 clones, nearly 97% of them seen just once. General study points: Naive CD4 clonotype sharing across several donors was about 5%. Represented diversity, genetic and exposure-history alike, was limited by few donors.

Naive CD4+ cells were CD45RA-selected; the remaining cells were memory. The V and J genes are TRBV29-1 and TRBJ1-1, with D unclear. The sequence derives from a man between 18 and 29 years old in good health. Sequenced material: naive CD4+ T cells sorted from blood. Subset: CD45RA+ positively selected. Written as DNA, the CDR3 is TGCAGCGTTGGATCGGGGTTGAACGCTGAAGCTTTCTTT. Translating gives CSVGSGLNAEAFF. Filled out from reference TRBV29-1 and TRBJ1-1, the complete variable domain reads SAVISQKPSRDICQRGTSLTIQCQVDSQVTMMFWYRQQPGQSLTLIATANQGSEATYESGFVIDKFPISRPNLTFSTLTVSNMSPEDSSIYLCSVGSGLNAEAFFGQGTRLTVV.